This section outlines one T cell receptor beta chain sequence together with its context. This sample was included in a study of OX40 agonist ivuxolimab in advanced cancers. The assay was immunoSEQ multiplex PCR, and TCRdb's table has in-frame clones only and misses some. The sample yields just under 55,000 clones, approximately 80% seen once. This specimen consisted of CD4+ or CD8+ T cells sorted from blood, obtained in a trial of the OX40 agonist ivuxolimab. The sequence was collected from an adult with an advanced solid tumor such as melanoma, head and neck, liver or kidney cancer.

CDR3 sequence reads: CASSREIRVSNTEAFF. The DNA of the CDR3 is TGTGCCAGTAGTAGAGAGATTCGAGTGTCGAACACTGAAGCTTTCTTT. The J gene is TRBJ1-1, the V gene TRBV19; D gene ambiguous. Between the trimmed V and J ends, which lost 4 bases and 1 base, there was a span of 16 bases. Germline V CDR1 and CDR2: LNHDA, SQIVND (reference sequence). This CDR3 region has 16 residues.